This T cell receptor (beta chain) was recovered during a study of blood T cells in healthy people across ages. This CDR3 comprises 14 residues. The ends were cut back, 3 bases at V and 2 bases at J, with 10 bases in the middle. CDR1 is LGHDT and CDR2 is YNNKEL in the germline V gene (reference sequence). A second 7 to 11 cycle PCR used barcoded and J-beta primers. TCRdb re-analysed the 5' RACE reads in MiXCR, keeping a single row per CDR3 protein. The sample has approximately 900,000 distinct CDR3 sequences; 45% to 50% are singletons. The chain links TRBV3-1 to TRBJ2-5, with D perhaps TRBD1 (5 bases). Material for sequencing was blood. The receptor was isolated from a man aged 25 to 40 in good health. CDR3 DNA sequence: TGTGCCAGCAGCCATCGGCGACAGCAAGAGACCCAGTACTTC. The encoded protein is CASSHRRQQETQYF.